This TCR beta chain was profiled in a study of blood T cell repertoires in COVID-19. The germline gives CDR1 LNHDA, CDR2 SQIVND (reference sequence). The CDR3 is 15 residues long. J gave up 6 bases and V 6 bases, and 8 bases lay outside the gene matches. Using immunoSEQ multiplex PCR, the repertoire was profiled, and TCRdb retains in-frame clones only, with some absent. The sample lists about 400,000 clones, 70% to 90% occurring once. Sequenced sample: PBMCs or T cells enriched from blood (not recorded which). This receptor was taken from a woman between 40 and 50 years old with acute COVID-19. The rearrangement links TRBV19 to TRBJ1-6; 7 bases match TRBD1. This chain's CDR3 is CASRFRDRFNSPLHF. CDR3 DNA sequence: TGTGCCAGTAGATTTCGGGACAGATTTAATTCACCCCTCCACTTT.